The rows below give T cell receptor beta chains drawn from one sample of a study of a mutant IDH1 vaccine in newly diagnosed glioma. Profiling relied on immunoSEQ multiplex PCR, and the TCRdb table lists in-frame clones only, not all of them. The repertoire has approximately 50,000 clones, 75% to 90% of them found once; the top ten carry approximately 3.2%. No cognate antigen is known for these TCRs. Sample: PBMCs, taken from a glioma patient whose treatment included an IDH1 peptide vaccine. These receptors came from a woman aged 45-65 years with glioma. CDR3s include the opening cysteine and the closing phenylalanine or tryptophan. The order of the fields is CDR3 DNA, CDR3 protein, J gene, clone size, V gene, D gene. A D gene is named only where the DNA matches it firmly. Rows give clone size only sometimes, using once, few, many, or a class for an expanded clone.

CDR3nt: TGTGCCAGCAGCTTAGGTGGGGGCCCTAATGAAAAACTGTTTTTT; CDR3aa: CASSLGGGPNEKLFF; j_gene: TRBJ1-4; abundance: -; v_gene: TRBV7-9; d_gene: -
CDR3nt: TGTGCCAGCAGCTTATTTCTAACAGCGAAGGGCAATCAGCCCCAGCATTTT; CDR3aa: CASSLFLTAKGNQPQHF; j_gene: TRBJ1-5; abundance: -; v_gene: TRBV7-9; d_gene: -
CDR3nt: TGTGCCAGCTCCGGGACAGACACCGGGGAGCTGTTTTTT; CDR3aa: CASSGTDTGELFF; j_gene: TRBJ2-2; abundance: -; v_gene: TRBV6-1; d_gene: TRBD1
CDR3nt: TGTGCCAGCAGCGTAAAGGGACAGGCGAACATGAACACTGAAGCTTTCTTT; CDR3aa: CASSVKGQANMNTEAFF; j_gene: TRBJ1-1; abundance: -; v_gene: TRBV9; d_gene: TRBD1
CDR3nt: TGTGCCAGCAGCTTGGAGAGGGGTTTTACCTACAATGAGCAGTTCTTC; CDR3aa: CASSLERGFTYNEQFF; j_gene: TRBJ2-1; abundance: -; v_gene: TRBV5-5; d_gene: -
CDR3nt: TGCAGCGTGCTCGACAGTCGGTCCTACGAGCAGTACTTC; CDR3aa: CSVLDSRSYEQYF; j_gene: TRBJ2-7; abundance: -; v_gene: TRBV29-1; d_gene: -
CDR3nt: TGTGCCAGTAGTCAGGGAAACACTGAAGCTTTCTTT; CDR3aa: CASSQGNTEAFF; j_gene: TRBJ1-1; abundance: -; v_gene: TRBV19; d_gene: -
CDR3nt: TGTGCCAGCGGTAGGGATCTTACCTACGAGCAGTACTTC; CDR3aa: CASGRDLTYEQYF; j_gene: TRBJ2-7; abundance: few; v_gene: TRBV6-1; d_gene: -
CDR3nt: TGCGCCAGCAGCTTGGCGTTTGAAGGTCCCGGTGGCTATGGCTACACCTTC; CDR3aa: CASSLAFEGPGGYGYTF; j_gene: TRBJ1-2; abundance: -; v_gene: TRBV5-1; d_gene: -
CDR3nt: TGTGCCAGTAGTATAGAGAACACTGAAGCTTTCTTT; CDR3aa: CASSIENTEAFF; j_gene: TRBJ1-1; abundance: -; v_gene: TRBV19; d_gene: -
CDR3nt: TGTGCCAGCAGTATTTACAGGGACACTGAAGCTTTCTTT; CDR3aa: CASSIYRDTEAFF; j_gene: TRBJ1-1; abundance: -; v_gene: TRBV27; d_gene: -
CDR3nt: TGCGCCAGCAATAAAGTCACGAGGTCGGGGACAGCCTCGGGTGGCTACACCTTC; CDR3aa: CASNKVTRSGTASGGYTF; j_gene: TRBJ1-2; abundance: -; v_gene: TRBV5-1; d_gene: TRBD1
CDR3nt: TGCGCCAGCAGCCCTTCCCCTCAGGAGACCCAGTACTTC; CDR3aa: CASSPSPQETQYF; j_gene: TRBJ2-5; abundance: once; v_gene: TRBV5-1; d_gene: -
CDR3nt: TGTGCCAGCCGGGACCTCCTCAATGGCTACACCTTC; CDR3aa: CASRDLLNGYTF; j_gene: TRBJ1-2; abundance: -; v_gene: TRBV6-5; d_gene: -
CDR3nt: TGCGCCAGCATCGCAGGGGACAACTACGAGCAGTACTTC; CDR3aa: CASIAGDNYEQYF; j_gene: TRBJ2-7; abundance: -; v_gene: TRBV10-2; d_gene: -
CDR3nt: TGTGCCAGCAGTGAACCCGGGGGGTACAATGAGCAGTTCTTC; CDR3aa: CASSEPGGYNEQFF; j_gene: TRBJ2-1; abundance: -; v_gene: TRBV2; d_gene: TRBD2
CDR3nt: TGTGCCAGCAGTTATCTAGCGGGGGGAGAGACCCAGTACTTC; CDR3aa: CASSYLAGGETQYF; j_gene: TRBJ2-5; abundance: once; v_gene: TRBV6-6; d_gene: TRBD2
CDR3nt: TGTGCCAGTAGTATGAGGCCGGTCTCTGGAAACACCATATATTTT; CDR3aa: CASSMRPVSGNTIYF; j_gene: TRBJ1-3; abundance: -; v_gene: TRBV27; d_gene: -
CDR3nt: TGCGCCAGCAGCACGACAGGGGGGTTGAACACTGAAGCTTTCTTT; CDR3aa: CASSTTGGLNTEAFF; j_gene: TRBJ1-1; abundance: -; v_gene: TRBV5-1; d_gene: TRBD1
CDR3nt: TGTGCCAGCAGCTCCCAAGGATACACCGGGGAGCTGTTTTTT; CDR3aa: CASSSQGYTGELFF; j_gene: TRBJ2-2; abundance: once; v_gene: TRBV11-2; d_gene: -
CDR3nt: TGTGCCAGCAGCGGGACAGGGAATCAGCCCCAGCATTTT; CDR3aa: CASSGTGNQPQHF; j_gene: TRBJ1-5; abundance: -; v_gene: TRBV5-6; d_gene: TRBD1
CDR3nt: TGTGCCAGCAGTTTGGGGCAGGGACCCAATCAGCCCCAGCATTTT; CDR3aa: CASSLGQGPNQPQHF; j_gene: TRBJ1-5; abundance: -; v_gene: TRBV28; d_gene: -
CDR3nt: TGTGCCAGCAGTTTCCAGGGCATGATAGGTGGCTACACCTTC; CDR3aa: CASSFQGMIGGYTF; j_gene: TRBJ1-2; abundance: once; v_gene: TRBV27; d_gene: -
CDR3nt: TGTGCCAGCAGTTTAGATTCTGGGGCCAACGTCCTGACTTTC; CDR3aa: CASSLDSGANVLTF; j_gene: TRBJ2-6; abundance: -; v_gene: TRBV27; d_gene: -
CDR3nt: TGTGCCAGCAGCCCGGACGGAGGGAGCTCCTACGAGCAGTACTTC; CDR3aa: CASSPDGGSSYEQYF; j_gene: TRBJ2-7; abundance: -; v_gene: TRBV9; d_gene: -
CDR3nt: TGTGCCAGCAGCCAAGGACAGACTAATGAAAAACTGTTTTTT; CDR3aa: CASSQGQTNEKLFF; j_gene: TRBJ1-4; abundance: -; v_gene: TRBV4-2; d_gene: -
CDR3nt: TGTGCCACGCGGACAGGGTCTAATGAAAAACTGTTTTTT; CDR3aa: CATRTGSNEKLFF; j_gene: TRBJ1-4; abundance: -; v_gene: TRBV15; d_gene: TRBD1
CDR3nt: TGCGCCAGCAGCTTGGGACAGGGCAGATCACCCCTCCACTTT; CDR3aa: CASSLGQGRSPLHF; j_gene: TRBJ1-6; abundance: -; v_gene: TRBV5-1; d_gene: TRBD1
CDR3nt: TGTGCCAGCAGCAGACAGGGATCGGCGAATTCACCCCTCCACTTT; CDR3aa: CASSRQGSANSPLHF; j_gene: TRBJ1-6; abundance: -; v_gene: TRBV7-2; d_gene: TRBD1
CDR3nt: TGTGCCAGTAGTATAGTTCCCGGAGGCTACACCTTC; CDR3aa: CASSIVPGGYTF; j_gene: TRBJ1-2; abundance: -; v_gene: TRBV19; d_gene: -
CDR3nt: TGTGCCAGCAGCTTGGGACAGCACGAGTCCTACAATGAGCAGTTCTTC; CDR3aa: CASSLGQHESYNEQFF; j_gene: TRBJ2-1; abundance: -; v_gene: TRBV5-8; d_gene: -
CDR3nt: TGCGCCAGCAGCCCCGACCCTACAGGAATCTCCTACGAGCAGTACTTC; CDR3aa: CASSPDPTGISYEQYF; j_gene: TRBJ2-7; abundance: -; v_gene: TRBV5-1; d_gene: -
CDR3nt: TGTGCCAGCAGTAGAGGAGCTCGGGGCCTGTACTTC; CDR3aa: CASSRGARGLYF; j_gene: TRBJ2-7; abundance: -; v_gene: TRBV25-1; d_gene: -
CDR3nt: TGTGCCAGCAGGACAGCGGCAGGTGGTAACACTGAAGCTTTCTTT; CDR3aa: CASRTAAGGNTEAFF; j_gene: TRBJ1-1; abundance: few; v_gene: TRBV28; d_gene: -
CDR3nt: TGTGCCTGGAGTCCACCCAAGAGAGTCTTAGATGAGGATAACTATGGCTACACCTTC; CDR3aa: CAWSPPKRVLDEDNYGYTF; j_gene: TRBJ1-2; abundance: -; v_gene: TRBV30; d_gene: -
CDR3nt: TGTGCCAGCAGCTCGTCCGGGACTCTTAAAGCGGGTGAGCAGTACTTC; CDR3aa: CASSSSGTLKAGEQYF; j_gene: TRBJ2-7; abundance: once; v_gene: TRBV7-9; d_gene: -
CDR3nt: TGTGCCAGCAGCTTAGGGCTTGGCACAGATACGCAGTATTTT; CDR3aa: CASSLGLGTDTQYF; j_gene: TRBJ2-3; abundance: -; v_gene: TRBV7-2; d_gene: -
CDR3nt: TGTGCCAGCAGCTCGGACAGGGGGTATGGTTCACCCCTCCACTTT; CDR3aa: CASSSDRGYGSPLHF; j_gene: TRBJ1-6; abundance: -; v_gene: TRBV7-2; d_gene: TRBD1
CDR3nt: TGCAGTGTAGGGGGCTACTACGAGCAGTACTTC; CDR3aa: CSVGGYYEQYF; j_gene: TRBJ2-7; abundance: -; v_gene: TRBV20-1; d_gene: TRBD1
CDR3nt: TGTGCCAGCAGCTTAGGGGACGCGGGCACTGAAGCTTTCTTT; CDR3aa: CASSLGDAGTEAFF; j_gene: TRBJ1-1; abundance: -; v_gene: TRBV7-9; d_gene: -
CDR3nt: TGTGCCACCAGCAGAGATTTGGGGAGAGGTAATGAAAAACTGTTTTTT; CDR3aa: CATSRDLGRGNEKLFF; j_gene: TRBJ1-4; abundance: -; v_gene: TRBV15; d_gene: -
CDR3nt: TGTGCCATCAGTGGGGGTGAGATCAATCAGCCCCAGCATTTT; CDR3aa: CAISGGEINQPQHF; j_gene: TRBJ1-5; abundance: -; v_gene: TRBV10-3; d_gene: -
CDR3nt: TGTGCCAGTAGTATTGACAGGACGAACACTGAAGCTTTCTTT; CDR3aa: CASSIDRTNTEAFF; j_gene: TRBJ1-1; abundance: once; v_gene: TRBV19; d_gene: -
CDR3nt: TGTGCCAGTGTCGTTGGGGGGATAAGACAGCCCCAGCATTTT; CDR3aa: CASVVGGIRQPQHF; j_gene: TRBJ1-5; abundance: -; v_gene: TRBV6-1; d_gene: -
CDR3nt: TGTGCCAGCAGTGAACCCGGAACCAAGGGCTATGGCTACACCTTC; CDR3aa: CASSEPGTKGYGYTF; j_gene: TRBJ1-2; abundance: -; v_gene: TRBV25-1; d_gene: -
CDR3nt: TGTGCCAGCAGCGTAGCGGGCGGGGGGTTCAATGAGCAGTTCTTC; CDR3aa: CASSVAGGGFNEQFF; j_gene: TRBJ2-1; abundance: -; v_gene: TRBV9; d_gene: TRBD2
CDR3nt: TGTGCCAGCAGCCAAGAACGTAAGGAACGGCGTGGCTACACCTTC; CDR3aa: CASSQERKERRGYTF; j_gene: TRBJ1-2; abundance: -; v_gene: TRBV4-2; d_gene: -
CDR3nt: TGCGCCAGCAGCTTGGGCGGGGGGAATCAGCCCCAGCATTTT; CDR3aa: CASSLGGGNQPQHF; j_gene: TRBJ1-5; abundance: -; v_gene: TRBV5-1; d_gene: -
CDR3nt: TGTGCCAGCAGCTCAGGGGGGGGCCCAAGGACCCAGTACTTC; CDR3aa: CASSSGGGPRTQYF; j_gene: TRBJ2-5; abundance: -; v_gene: TRBV9; d_gene: -